The entry below describes one T cell receptor (beta chain). The junction shows a germline mismatch at one end, possibly a read error. The source of the sample is a study of blood T cell repertoires in COVID-19. Study overall: PBMCs, B-cell-depleted T cells, or T cells provided the cDNA or gDNA that made up the material.

Per germline, CDR1 SSHAT and CDR2 FNYEAQ (reference sequence). There are 15 residues in the CDR3. As originally analysed: The authors estimated nucleated cell counts from reference gene primer amplification. Profiling relied on immunoSEQ multiplex PCR, and the TCRdb table lists in-frame clones only, not all of them. That table is the source of V, J and clone size, and D and trimming were worked out from the DNA. The sample lists about 110,000 clones; 85% were seen once. Sequencing used peripheral blood. V gene TRBV7-7 combines with J gene TRBJ2-7; D gene ambiguous. This TCR came from a middle-aged man with acute or convalescent COVID-19. CDR3 nucleotide sequence: TGTGCTAGCAGCTTAGGACCGGGTAGTACCTACGAGCAGTACTTC. The encoded protein is CASSLGPGSTYEQYF.